These 23 T cell receptor beta chains share one sample of origin, sequenced in a study of T cells in women clearing cervical HPV infection (dated by TCRdb to about 2018). Libraries were constructed by the immunoSEQ multiplex PCR assay. What TCRdb holds here is the immuneACCESS table cut down to in-frame rearrangements. Part of the clones is not present; checked against another copy, under half of the missing clones reflect an unresolved V gene, and the others are unexplained. The table for this sample shows over 45,000 clones. In total, the top ten clones hold 1.5% to 2% of the sample. Material: blood buffy coat. The receptors derive from a woman between 18 and 70 years old with a cervical HPV16 infection that either progressed to CIN3+ or cleared (not recorded which).

CDR3 DNA, as far as it was read: TGTGCCAGCAGCCACCTCGGACAGGGGCGAACTGAA. The encoded protein is CASSHLGQGRTE. The complete CDR3 sequence is CASSHLGQGRTEAFF. The rearrangement links TRBV14 to TRBJ1-1; 9 bases match TRBD1. The read ends 3 residues before the CDR3 terminus; that terminus is restored from the germline J gene. Germline V gene lookup returns CDR1 SGHDN and CDR2 FVKESK. This CDR3 contains 15 residues. J lost 5 bases, V lost 3 bases, and 7 bases had no gene match. Complete variable domain (other parts from reference TRBV14 and TRBJ1-1): EAGVTQFPSHSVIEKGQTVTLRCDPISGHDNLYWYRRVMGKEIKFLLHFVKESKQDESGMPNNRFLAERTGGTYSTLKVQPAELEDSGVYFCASSHLGQGRTEAFFGQGTRLTVV.

Of note for this clone: The read terminates 3 residues ahead of where the CDR3 ends, so the germline J gene completes it. The V gene is TRBV20-1, the J gene TRBJ1-6; TRBD1 might be the D (5 bases). Germline-derived CDR1 and CDR2 are DFQATT and SNEGSKA (reference sequence). The CDR3 is 13 residues long. Trimming took off 6 bases at V and 9 bases at J, with 15 bases between the two ends. Partial CDR3 DNA: TGCAGTGCCACCCTCTTAGGGGTTTCACCC. Translated: CSATLLGVSP. From start to end, the CDR3 is CSATLLGVSPLHF.

A word on this clone: The CDR3 end lies 3 residues beyond the end of the read and is filled in from the germline J gene. The chain has TRBV5-1 and TRBJ2-1; tentatively, D is TRBD1 or TRBD2 (5 bases each). CDR1 SGHRS and CDR2 YFSETQ come from the germline V gene. Deletions cut 1 base from V and 7 bases from J, with 12 bases between. The CDR3 sequence is 14 residues long. The sequenced part of the CDR3 DNA is TGCGCCAGCAGCTTGAGAGGGGCCGATAATGAG. This codes for CASSLRGADNE. The full CDR3 reads CASSLRGADNEQFF.

Remarks on this clone: The DNA ends 3 residues before the CDR3 does, and the rest of the CDR3 is filled in from the germline J gene. The gene calls are TRBV28 and TRBJ1-2, with D possibly matching TRBD1 (6 bases). Germline lookup yields CDR1 MDHEN and CDR2 SYDVKM. V was trimmed by 5 bases and J by 3 bases, leaving 13 bases between them. This CDR3 contains 14 residues. CDR3 DNA, as far as it was read: TGTGCCAGCAGTCCAACAGGGAGGGACTATGGC. Translated, it gives CASSPTGRDYG. The whole CDR3 protein reads CASSPTGRDYGYTF.

In the case of this clone: The read stops 3 residues short of the end of the CDR3; the missing end is completed from the germline J gene. This sequence joins TRBV20-1 and TRBJ1-6; D might be TRBD1 (6 bases). Trimming shortened V by 3 bases and J by 0 bases, and 6 bases separated the two germline ends. Germline V gene lookup returns CDR1 DFQATT and CDR2 SNEGSKA (reference sequence). The CDR3 consists of 14 residues. The CDR3 reads CSARDSSYNSPLHF. CDR3 bases read: TGCAGTGCTAGGGACAGCTCCTATAATTCACCC.

Notes on this clone: The read terminates 3 residues before the CDR3 end, so the remaining end is supplied by the germline J gene. The rearrangement uses TRBV12-3 or TRBV12-4 and TRBJ2-7, with D unclear. V was cut by 3 bases and J by 6 bases, with 15 bases left in between. The CDR3 spans 14 residues. Partial CDR3 DNA: TGTGCCAGCAGTTTCGGCGATCAGACATCCGAG. Amino acids: CASSFGDQTSE. The whole CDR3 protein is CASSFGDQTSEQYF.

A note on this clone: Read sequence stops 3 residues before the CDR3 end, and the germline J gene provides the missing end. Within the sample, other DNA sequences also encode this same CDR3. The chain couples TRBV5-1 to TRBJ2-3; a weak D match, TRBD1 (5 bases). Trimming shortened V by 4 bases and J by 2 bases, and 11 bases separated the two germline ends. CDR1 is SGHRS and CDR2 is YFSETQ in the germline V gene. There are 14 residues in the CDR3. The CDR3 loop is CASSPRQLTDTQYF. Partial CDR3 DNA: TGCGCCAGCAGCCCTAGACAGCTCACAGATACG.

Note on this clone: The CDR3 end lies 3 residues beyond the end of the read and is filled in from the germline J gene. V usage is TRBV7-3 and J usage is TRBJ2-1; possibly TRBD1 for D (5 bases). Germline V gives CDR1 SGHTA, CDR2 FQGTGA. V was pared by 7 bases and J by 4 bases, with 14 bases between. This CDR3 contains 14 residues. The sequenced part of the CDR3 DNA is TGTGCCAGCACCCTCAATCCAGGGTACAATGAG. Residues: CASTLNPGYNE. The full CDR3 protein is CASTLNPGYNEQFF.

Concerning this clone itself: With the read ending 3 residues before the CDR3 end, the germline J gene is used to fill in that end. The chain employs TRBV18 and TRBJ1-1, with a weak D call TRBD1 (6 bases). Germline assignment: CDR1 KGHSH and CDR2 LQKENI. Trimming pared 3 bases from V and 5 bases from J, leaving 13 bases between. This CDR3 comprises 14 residues. CDR3 residues: CASSPLDRRTEAFF. The CDR3 DNA, read in part, is TGTGCCAGCTCACCCCTCGACAGGAGAACTGAA. Filled out from reference TRBV18 and TRBJ1-1, the complete variable domain reads NAGVMQNPRHLVRRRGQEARLRCSPMKGHSHVYWYRQLPEEGLKFMVYLQKENIIDESGMPKERFSAEFPKEGPSILRIQQVVRGDSAAYFCASSPLDRRTEAFFGQGTRLTVV.

In the case of this clone: The read terminates 3 residues ahead of where the CDR3 ends, so the germline J gene completes it. The chain has TRBV23-1 and TRBJ1-6; possibly TRBD1 for D (6 bases). TRBV23-1 is classed as an ORF, of uncertain function. Trimming shortened V by 1 base and J by 4 bases, and 20 bases separated the two germline ends. The CDR3 has 19 amino acids. The CDR3 sequence is CASSQCKGEGTTYNSPLHF. The sequenced part of the CDR3 DNA is TGCGCCAGCAGTCAATGTAAGGGGGAGGGAACGACTTATAATTCACCC.

About this clone itself: The read finishes 3 residues shy of the CDR3 end, and the germline J gene is used to complete it. The chain is built from TRBV9 and TRBJ2-3; 9 bases are shared with TRBD2. Germline lookup yields CDR1 SGDLS and CDR2 YYNGEE. The CDR3 has 14 residues. Trimming cost V 4 bases and J 6 bases; bases outside gene matches: 6. The CDR3 bases that were read are TGTGCCAGCAGCTCTAGCGGGGTCTCCGATACG. This translates into CASSSSGVSDT. The whole CDR3 protein reads CASSSSGVSDTQYF.

The sequenced part of the CDR3 DNA is TGTGCCAGCAGTTTGGGCAACCAAGAGACC. As protein: CASSLGNQET. The full CDR3 is CASSLGNQETQYF. The chain uses TRBV12-3 or TRBV12-4 and TRBJ2-5, with no clear D. Coverage ceases 3 residues before the CDR3 finishes, and the germline J gene fills in the end. Trimming shortened V by 3 bases and J by 0 bases, and 5 bases separated the two germline ends. The CDR3 sequence is 13 residues long.

As to this clone: The CDR3 goes on 3 residues after the read ends, and that part is filled in from the germline J gene. V is TRBV25-1 and J is TRBJ2-5; 9 bases map to TRBD2. The J segment lost 1 base and the V segment lost 7 bases, leaving 13 bases of the junction unmatched. This CDR3 region has 17 residues. From germline, CDR1 is MGHDK and CDR2 SYGVNS. The chain's CDR3 is CASTARGIAGAQETQYF. Partial CDR3 DNA: TGTGCCAGCACGGCTAGGGGAATAGCGGGGGCCCAAGAGACC.

As concerns this clone: The CDR3 goes on 3 residues after the read ends, and that part is filled in from the germline J gene. V usage is TRBV20-1 and J usage is TRBJ2-4, with D possibly being TRBD1 (5 bases). Germline loops: CDR1 DFQATT, CDR2 SNEGSKA (reference sequence). The ends were cut back, 2 bases at V and 2 bases at J, with 16 bases in the middle. The CDR3 has 16 residues. The sequenced CDR3 bases are TGCAGTGCTAGATACCAGGCAGGGATAACCAAAAACATT. This translates into CSARYQAGITKNI. The full CDR3 protein is CSARYQAGITKNIQYF.

Details on this clone: Sequencing ends 3 residues short of the CDR3 end; the germline J gene provides the rest. V usage is TRBV19 and J usage is TRBJ1-4; D may be TRBD1 (5 bases). V lost 6 bases, J lost 0 bases, and 8 bases lay in between. From germline, CDR1 is LNHDA and CDR2 SQIVND (reference sequence). The CDR3 is made up of 14 amino acids. The sequenced CDR3 bases are TGTGCCAGTAGCGGGGGTTCAACTAATGAAAAA. It codes for CASSGGSTNEK. The whole CDR3 reads CASSGGSTNEKLFF.

Worth noting for this clone: The DNA ends 3 residues before the CDR3 does, and the rest of the CDR3 is filled in from the germline J gene. The chain recombines TRBV13 with TRBJ2-7; D perhaps matches TRBD1 (7 bases). The CDR3 consists of 13 residues. Germline lookup yields CDR1 PRHDT and CDR2 FYEKMQ (reference sequence). V was pared by 3 bases and J by 6 bases, with 12 bases between. The CDR3 loop reads CASSFNRGGEQYF. Partial CDR3 DNA: TGTGCCAGCAGCTTTAACAGGGGAGGCGAG.

About this clone itself: The CDR3 extends 3 residues past the end of the read, so its final part is completed from the germline J gene. The rearrangement links TRBV5-1 to TRBJ2-2; 13 bases fit TRBD2. J gave up 2 bases and V 1 base, and 11 bases lay outside the gene matches. CDR3 size: 20 residues. Per the germline V gene, CDR1 is SGHRS and CDR2 is YFSETQ. Partial CDR3 DNA: TGCGCCAGCAGCTTGATGGTCCCGGGACTAGCGGGATCAAACACCGGGGAG. Encoded protein: CASSLMVPGLAGSNTGE. The entire CDR3 sequence reads CASSLMVPGLAGSNTGELFF.

Worth noting for this clone: The read ends 3 residues before the CDR3 terminus; that terminus is restored from the germline J gene. The chain combines TRBV7-2 with TRBJ2-3; 8 bases are a match to TRBD1. The junction had 2 bases not matched to a gene; V was cut back by 2 bases and J by 1 base. CDR3 length: 15 amino acids. The germline CDR1 and CDR2 sequences are SGHTA and FQGNSA. CDR3 region: CASSLWGQGTDTQYF. The CDR3 bases that were read are TGTGCCAGCAGCTTATGGGGACAGGGCACAGATACG.

About this clone: The CDR3 end falls 3 residues outside the read, so it is completed with the germline J gene. This sequence joins TRBV5-6 and TRBJ2-5; no reliable D call. The CDR3 is made up of 11 amino acids. V lost 5 bases to trimming and J lost 5 bases, with 7 bases between them. Germline values: CDR1 SGHDT, CDR2 YYEEEE. The CDR3: CASRLAETQYF. The part of the CDR3 DNA that was read is TGTGCCAGCAGACTCGCGGAGACC.

As for this clone: Sequencing ends 3 residues short of the CDR3 end; the germline J gene provides the rest. The chain uses TRBV2 and TRBJ2-7; TRBD2 might be the D (6 bases). V gave up 3 bases and J gave up 1 base, with 10 bases separating them. This CDR3 region has 14 residues. Germline CDR1 SNHLY, CDR2 FYNNEI. CDR3 bases read: TGTGCCAGCAGTGACGGGGGACCATCCTACGAG. It specifies CASSDGGPSYE. The whole CDR3 sequence is CASSDGGPSYEQYF.

On this clone: The read terminates 3 residues before the CDR3 end, so the remaining end is supplied by the germline J gene. This chain uses TRBV28 with TRBJ2-3; D might be TRBD1 (5 bases). Germline-derived CDR1 and CDR2 are MDHEN and SYDVKM. The CDR3 runs 13 residues. The V end lost 8 bases, the J end lost 5 bases, and 14 bases lay between the germline ends. This chain's CDR3 is CASDKQGIDTQYF. The part of the CDR3 DNA that was read is TGTGCCAGCGACAAGCAGGGTATAGATACG.

Comments on this clone: The CDR3 is cut off 3 residues early in the read; its end comes from the germline J gene. The V gene is TRBV28, the J gene TRBJ1-5; TRBD1 is a possible D gene (6 bases). Between the trimmed V and J ends, which lost 2 bases and 6 bases, there was a span of 14 bases. Germline V lookup: CDR1 MDHEN, CDR2 SYDVKM. This CDR3 comprises 15 residues. CDR3 DNA, as far as it was read: TGTGCCAGCAGTTTAGGAAGCAGGGGCAGTCAGCCC. It yields the protein CASSLGSRGSQP. The CDR3, in full, reads CASSLGSRGSQPQHF.

A word on this clone: The sequence runs out 3 residues before the end of the CDR3; the remainder is reconstructed from the germline J gene. The chain is built from TRBV30 and TRBJ2-2, with 11 bases identical to TRBD2. This CDR3 spans 19 amino acids. The junction had 14 bases not matched to a gene; V was cut back by 4 bases and J by 1 base. Per the germline V gene, CDR1 is GTSNPN and CDR2 is SVGIG (reference sequence). CDR3 DNA (partial): TGTGCCTGGATGGCGTATGGCGCTCTAGCGGGGGGGAACACCGGGGAG. It encodes CAWMAYGALAGGNTGE. The CDR3, in full, reads CAWMAYGALAGGNTGELFF.